This TCR beta chain was obtained from a study of blood T cell repertoires in COVID-19. About the study: The United States, Italy and Spain supplied acute and convalescent COVID-19 samples.

The ends were cut back, 2 bases at V and 3 bases at J, with 17 bases in the middle. Germline V lookup: CDR1 SNHLY, CDR2 FYNNEI. This CDR3 spans 16 amino acids. Enrollees, roughly 18 to 90 years old, lived in 24 US areas. The recovered donors of Cohort 3 showed two negative PCRs, clearance, or symptom resolution. Per the authors' pipeline: Amplified reference gene primers provided the basis for estimating nucleated cell counts. TCRdb's copy holds only in-frame clones and misses some; the assay was immunoSEQ multiplex PCR. Clonal size and the V and J genes are those of that table, whereas D and trimming came from the DNA. The sample holds roughly 240,000 clones, 86% seen once.

The source material was PBMCs or T cells enriched from blood (not recorded which). V and J are TRBV2 and TRBJ2-7; no definite D call. This TCR came from a woman aged 45-60 years who had recovered from COVID-19. CDR3 amino acids: CASSEFLRRSSYEQYF. CDR3 in DNA: TGTGCCAGCAGTGAATTTCTCCGGCGGAGTAGCTACGAGCAGTACTTC.